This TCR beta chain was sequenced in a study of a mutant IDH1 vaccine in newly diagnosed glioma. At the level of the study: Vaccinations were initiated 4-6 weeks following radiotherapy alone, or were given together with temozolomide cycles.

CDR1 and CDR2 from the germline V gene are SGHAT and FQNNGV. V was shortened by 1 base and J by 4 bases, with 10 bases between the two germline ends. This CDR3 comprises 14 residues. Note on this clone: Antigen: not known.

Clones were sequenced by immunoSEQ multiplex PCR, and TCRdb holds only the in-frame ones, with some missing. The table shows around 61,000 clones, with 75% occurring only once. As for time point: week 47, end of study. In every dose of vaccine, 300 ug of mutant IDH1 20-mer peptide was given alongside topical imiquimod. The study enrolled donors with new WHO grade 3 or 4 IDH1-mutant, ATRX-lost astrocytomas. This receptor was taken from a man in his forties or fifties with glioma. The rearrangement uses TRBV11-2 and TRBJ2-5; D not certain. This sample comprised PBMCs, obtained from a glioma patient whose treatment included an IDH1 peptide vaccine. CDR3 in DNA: TGTGCCAGCAGCTTAGTCAGAATCGGAGAGACCCAGTACTTC. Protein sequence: CASSLVRIGETQYF.